This T cell receptor beta chain was profiled in a study of blood T cell repertoires in COVID-19. Per the original methods: Reference gene primer amplification yielded estimated nucleated cell counts. The data were produced by immunoSEQ multiplex PCR, yet TCRdb's version contains in-frame clones alone and is incomplete. V and J calls and clone size are those listed in that table; D and trimming were worked out from the DNA. The sample records hundreds of thousands of clones, under 90% being singletons. Germline lookup yields CDR1 SGHTA and CDR2 FQGNSA. CDR3 length: 16 amino acids. V was trimmed by 1 base and J by 0 bases, leaving 10 bases between them. This clone was counted at least ten times.

The V call is TRBV7-2, the J call TRBJ1-5; D unresolved. The sequencing sample was made of peripheral blood. This sequence was found in a man between 25 and 39 years old with active or convalescent COVID-19. For the CDR3, the DNA is TGTGCCAGCAGCTTAGGGGCAGTCTATAGCAATCAGCCCCAGCATTTT. It codes for CASSLGAVYSNQPQHF.